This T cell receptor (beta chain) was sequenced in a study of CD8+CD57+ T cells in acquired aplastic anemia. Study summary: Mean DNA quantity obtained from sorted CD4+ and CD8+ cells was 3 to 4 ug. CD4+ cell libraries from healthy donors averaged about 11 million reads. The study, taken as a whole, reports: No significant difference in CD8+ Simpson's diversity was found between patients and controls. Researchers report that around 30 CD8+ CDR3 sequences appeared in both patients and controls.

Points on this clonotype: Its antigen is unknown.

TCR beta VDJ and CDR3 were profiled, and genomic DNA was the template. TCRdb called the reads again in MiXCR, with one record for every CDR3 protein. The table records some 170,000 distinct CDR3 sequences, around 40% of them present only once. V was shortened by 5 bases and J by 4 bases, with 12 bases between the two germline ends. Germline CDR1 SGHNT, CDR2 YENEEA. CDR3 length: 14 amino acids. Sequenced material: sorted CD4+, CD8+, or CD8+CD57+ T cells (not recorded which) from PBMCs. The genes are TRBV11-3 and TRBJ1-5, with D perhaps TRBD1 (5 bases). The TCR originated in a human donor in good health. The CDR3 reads CASSPGRGNQPQHF. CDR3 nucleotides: TGTGCCAGCAGCCCCGGGCGGGGGAATCAGCCCCAGCATTTT.